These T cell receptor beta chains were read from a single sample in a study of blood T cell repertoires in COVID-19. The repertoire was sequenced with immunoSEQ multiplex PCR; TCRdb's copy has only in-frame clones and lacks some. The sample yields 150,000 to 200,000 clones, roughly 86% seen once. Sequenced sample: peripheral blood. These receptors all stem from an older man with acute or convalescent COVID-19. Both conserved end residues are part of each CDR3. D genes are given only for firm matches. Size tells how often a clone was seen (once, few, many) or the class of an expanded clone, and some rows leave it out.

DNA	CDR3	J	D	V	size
TGTGCCAGCAGTGACCAGGGCCCGATGGGGACCCAGTACTTC	CASSDQGPMGTQYF	TRBJ2-5	-	TRBV2	-
TGTGCCAGCAGTTTCCGCGCACAGGGGGCGAGGAATGAGCAGTTCTTC	CASSFRAQGARNEQFF	TRBJ2-1	TRBD1	TRBV7-9	few
TGTGCCAGCAGCTTGCGTCCAGGGGTCTCTGGAAACACCATATATTTT	CASSLRPGVSGNTIYF	TRBJ1-3	-	TRBV7-2	-
TGTGCCAGCAACCTAGACAGGAGTGGCTACACCTTC	CASNLDRSGYTF	TRBJ1-2	-	TRBV12-3/TRBV12-4	-
TGTGCCAGCAGCTTGTCCGGGACTCTAGGCCGGGGGAAACTGTTTTTT	CASSLSGTLGRGKLFF	TRBJ1-4	-	TRBV7-6	-
TGCGCCAGCAGCTTGTCACCCGGGACAGGGTATGAGCAGTTCTTC	CASSLSPGTGYEQFF	TRBJ2-1	TRBD1	TRBV5-1	-
TGCGCCAGCAGCTTGCTGCAGGGCCCCTACGAGCAGTACTTC	CASSLLQGPYEQYF	TRBJ2-7	-	TRBV5-1	-
TGTGCCAGTAAGACAGGGATCCGCAATGAGCAGTTCTTC	CASKTGIRNEQFF	TRBJ2-1	TRBD1	TRBV19	-
TGTGCCAGCAGCTCTCGGTATCCGCTGGGCACCCTCCACTTT	CASSSRYPLGTLHF	TRBJ1-6	-	TRBV5-8	-
TGTGCCAGCAGTTTAGGGTGGGGGGGGGAAAAACTGTTTTTT	CASSLGWGGEKLFF	TRBJ1-4	-	TRBV27	-
TGCGCCAGCAGCTTGTCTAGCGAGACAGATACGCAGTATTTT	CASSLSSETDTQYF	TRBJ2-3	-	TRBV5-1	-
TGTGCCAGCAGCAACCAGGGTTATAGCACAGATACGCAGTATTTT	CASSNQGYSTDTQYF	TRBJ2-3	-	TRBV9	few
TGTGCCAGCACCCAGGGGGGCGGAGCCCAGTACTTC	CASTQGGGAQYF	TRBJ2-5	-	TRBV2	-
TGTGCCAGCAGCCTTCGGACAGGGGAAAGACAGTACTTC	CASSLRTGERQYF	TRBJ2-7	TRBD1	TRBV7-9	-
TGTGCCAGCTCACGCCAGTCACAGACCTTCCAGACCGGGGAGCTGTTTTTT	CASSRQSQTFQTGELFF	TRBJ2-2	-	TRBV18	-
TGTGCCACCAGCGAGTCTCAGAAGAATATGAGGCCACCCCTCCACTTT	CATSESQKNMRPPLHF	TRBJ1-6	-	TRBV15	-
TGTGCCAGCACCCGGGACAGGGGGACCGAGCAGTACTTC	CASTRDRGTEQYF	TRBJ2-7	TRBD1	TRBV27	-
TGTGCCAGCAGCAAGAGTCATCGGCAGCAAAAGGAACGCGCAGGGCCCAGCAGTTGGTTC	CASSKSHRQQKERAGPSSWF	TRBJ2-7	-	TRBV21-1	once
TGTGCCAGCAGTTACCTCGGACAGGTCCTGAACACTGAAGCTTTCTTT	CASSYLGQVLNTEAFF	TRBJ1-1	TRBD1	TRBV6-5	-
TGTGCCAGCAGCCGGACAGGTGGCCCCCTGGTCTACGAGCAGTACTTC	CASSRTGGPLVYEQYF	TRBJ2-7	TRBD1	TRBV11-2	-
TGTGCCAGCAGCCACAGAGGGGTCCGGGGGACTGAAGCTTTCTTT	CASSHRGVRGTEAFF	TRBJ1-1	-	TRBV4-2	few
TGTGCCAGCAGCCCCCTCGACAGGTTTAATGAAAAACTGTTTTTT	CASSPLDRFNEKLFF	TRBJ1-4	-	TRBV28	-
TGTGCCAGCATGGACCGGGGGTACAATGAGCAGTTCTTC	CASMDRGYNEQFF	TRBJ2-1	-	TRBV6-5	-
TGTGCCAACAGCCGCCAACAGGGCCGTGGTGAAAAACTGTTTTTT	CANSRQQGRGEKLFF	TRBJ1-4	-	TRBV7-8	-
TGTGCCAGCAGTAGAGACAGGGCTGGCTACACCTTC	CASSRDRAGYTF	TRBJ1-2	TRBD1	TRBV12-3/TRBV12-4	-
TGTGCCAGCAGGCAGACAGGGGAGGGTCAGCCCCAGCATTTT	CASRQTGEGQPQHF	TRBJ1-5	TRBD1	TRBV27	few
TGTGCCAGCAGCCTAGCCGACAGGGGAGGGTGGGATGAGCAGTTCTTC	CASSLADRGGWDEQFF	TRBJ2-1	-	TRBV7-2	-
TGTGCCAGCAGTTTAGGGATTGGGGCAGCCCGGTTCGAGCAGTACTTC	CASSLGIGAARFEQYF	TRBJ2-7	-	TRBV28	-